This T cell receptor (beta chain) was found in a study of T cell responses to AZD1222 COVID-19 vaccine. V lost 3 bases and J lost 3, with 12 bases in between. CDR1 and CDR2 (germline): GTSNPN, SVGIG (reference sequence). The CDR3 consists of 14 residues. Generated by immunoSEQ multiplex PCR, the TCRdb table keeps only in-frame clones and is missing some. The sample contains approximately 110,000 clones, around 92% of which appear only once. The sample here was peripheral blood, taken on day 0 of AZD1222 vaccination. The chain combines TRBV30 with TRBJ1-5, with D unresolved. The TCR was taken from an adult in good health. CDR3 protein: CAWRGDTLNQPQHF. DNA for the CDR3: TGTGCCTGGAGGGGAGACACGCTCAATCAGCCCCAGCATTTT.